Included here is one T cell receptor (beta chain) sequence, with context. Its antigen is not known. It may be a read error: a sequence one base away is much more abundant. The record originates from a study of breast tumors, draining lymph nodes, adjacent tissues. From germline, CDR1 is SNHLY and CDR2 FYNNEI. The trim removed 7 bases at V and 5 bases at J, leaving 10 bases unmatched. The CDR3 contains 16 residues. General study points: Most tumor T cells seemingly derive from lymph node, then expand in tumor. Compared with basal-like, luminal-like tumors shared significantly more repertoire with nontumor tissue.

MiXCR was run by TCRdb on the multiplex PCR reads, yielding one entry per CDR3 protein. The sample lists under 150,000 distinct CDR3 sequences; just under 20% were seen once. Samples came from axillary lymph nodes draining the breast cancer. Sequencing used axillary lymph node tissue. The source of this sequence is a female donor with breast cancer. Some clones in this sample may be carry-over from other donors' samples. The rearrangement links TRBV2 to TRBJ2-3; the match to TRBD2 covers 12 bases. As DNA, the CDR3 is TGTGCCAGCAATCTAGCGGGAGGGCAAGCGGGAGATACGCAGTATTTT. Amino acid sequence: CASNLAGGQAGDTQYF.